The 4 T cell receptor beta chains presented below share a single source sample, sequenced in a study of T-cell reconstitution after alpha-beta-depleted transplantation in children. Researchers prepared the TCRbeta library using unique molecular identifiers, the study reports. TCRdb passed the PCR reads through MiXCR, listing each CDR3 protein once. The sample holds about 150,000 distinct CDR3 sequences; about 8.8% are singletons and the top ten take around 18%. The starting material was PBMCs, mostly from graft donor cells, obtained 180 days after TCRalphabeta/CD19-depleted stem cell transplant. The source is a female patient aged 2-9 years who had a stem cell transplant for congenital amegakaryocytic thrombocytopenia, so the T cells may come from the graft donor.

This clonotype was recorded a few times. This chain joins TRBV7-2 and TRBJ2-7; 8 bases align to TRBD1. This CDR3 has 15 residues. CDR1 is SGHTA, CDR2 FQGNSA, per germline. J lost 1 base, V lost 5 bases, and 7 bases had no gene match. The CDR3 DNA is TGTGCCAGCAGCCTAAGACAGGGGCGATCCTACGAGCAGTACTTC. Translating gives CASSLRQGRSYEQYF.

This clonotype was picked up a small number of times. This sequence joins TRBV20-1 and TRBJ2-7; TRBD1 or TRBD2 may be the D gene (5 bases each). V was clipped by 0 bases and J by 3 bases, with 21 bases between them. The length of the CDR3 is 17 residues. The germline gives CDR1 DFQATT, CDR2 SNEGSKA (reference sequence). The CDR3 protein is CSARDKRAGTAVYEQYF. CDR3 DNA sequence: TGCAGTGCTAGAGATAAGAGGGCCGGGACCGCAGTCTACGAGCAGTACTTC.

This chain's CDR3 is CSAQGGGEKLFF. The CDR3, as DNA: TGCAGTGCACAGGGGGGAGGAGAAAAACTGTTTTTT. This chain connects TRBV20-1 to TRBJ1-4; 8 bases map to TRBD1. This CDR3 spans 12 amino acids. The trim removed 6 bases at V and 8 bases at J, leaving 5 bases unmatched. Germline V lookup: CDR1 DFQATT, CDR2 SNEGSKA (reference sequence).

This clonotype was detected only a few times. Possible read error: a much larger clone is one base away. The chain links TRBV5-1 to TRBJ2-6; tentatively, D is TRBD1 (5 bases). Per germline, CDR1 SGHRS and CDR2 YFSETQ. The CDR3 totals 13 residues. The CDR3 region is CASSVSGANGLTF. The CDR3 DNA is TGCGCCAGCAGCGTATCTGGGGCCAACGGCCTGACTTTC.